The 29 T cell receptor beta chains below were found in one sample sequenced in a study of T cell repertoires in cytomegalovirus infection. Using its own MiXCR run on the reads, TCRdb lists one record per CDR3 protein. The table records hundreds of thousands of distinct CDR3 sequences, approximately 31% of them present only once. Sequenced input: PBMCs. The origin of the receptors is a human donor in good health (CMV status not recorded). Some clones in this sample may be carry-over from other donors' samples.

The CDR3: CASSLGAGWRGYTF. CDR3 DNA: TGTGCCAGCAGCTTAGGGGCAGGGTGGCGTGGCTACACCTTC. The rearrangement links TRBV7-9 to TRBJ1-2; D might be TRBD1 (5 bases). Germline loops: CDR1 SEHNR, CDR2 FQNEAQ (reference sequence). Deletions cut 1 base from V and 7 bases from J, with 13 bases between. The CDR3 contains 14 residues.

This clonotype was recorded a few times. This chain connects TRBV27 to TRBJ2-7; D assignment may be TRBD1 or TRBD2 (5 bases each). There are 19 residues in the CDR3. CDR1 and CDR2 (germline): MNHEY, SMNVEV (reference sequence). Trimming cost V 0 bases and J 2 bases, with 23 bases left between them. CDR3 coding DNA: TGTGCCAGCAGTTTATCCCTAAGTGGGGCCCAGGCGGGCACCTACGAGCAGTACTTC. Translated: CASSLSLSGAQAGTYEQYF.

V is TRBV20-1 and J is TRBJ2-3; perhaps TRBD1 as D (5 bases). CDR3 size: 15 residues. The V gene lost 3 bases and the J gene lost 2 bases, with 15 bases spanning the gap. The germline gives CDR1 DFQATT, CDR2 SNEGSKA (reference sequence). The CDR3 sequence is CSARIGALHTDTQYF. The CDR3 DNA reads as TGCAGTGCTAGGATAGGGGCGTTACACACAGATACGCAGTATTTT.

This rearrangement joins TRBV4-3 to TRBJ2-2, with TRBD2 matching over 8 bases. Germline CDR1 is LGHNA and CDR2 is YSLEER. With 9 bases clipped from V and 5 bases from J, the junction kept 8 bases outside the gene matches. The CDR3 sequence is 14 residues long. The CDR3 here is CASSRGGRTGELFF. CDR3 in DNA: TGCGCCAGTTCACGGGGGGGACGAACCGGGGAGCTGTTTTTT.

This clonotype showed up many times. CDR3 in DNA: TGTGCCAGCAGTTCTTCTGGGGCCAACGTCCTGACTTTC. The encoded protein is CASSSSGANVLTF. J is TRBJ2-6 and V is TRBV7-2; no definite D call. Germline loops: CDR1 SGHTA, CDR2 FQGNSA. The CDR3 extends over 13 amino acids. The V end was cut by 6 bases, the J end by 1 base, with 4 bases between.

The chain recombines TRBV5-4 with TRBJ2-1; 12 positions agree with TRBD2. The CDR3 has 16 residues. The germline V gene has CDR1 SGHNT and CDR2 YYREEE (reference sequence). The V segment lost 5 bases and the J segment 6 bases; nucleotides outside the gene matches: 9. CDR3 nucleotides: TGTGCCAGCAGTAGACTAGCGGGGGCAACTGCCAATGAGCAGTTCTTC. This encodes CASSRLAGATANEQFF.

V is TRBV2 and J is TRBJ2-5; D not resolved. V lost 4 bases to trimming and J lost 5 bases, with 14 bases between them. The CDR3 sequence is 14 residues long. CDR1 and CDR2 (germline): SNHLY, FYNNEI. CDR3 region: CASSVSRVPETQYF. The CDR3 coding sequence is TGTGCCAGCAGTGTATCCCGGGTCCCTGAGACCCAGTACTTC.

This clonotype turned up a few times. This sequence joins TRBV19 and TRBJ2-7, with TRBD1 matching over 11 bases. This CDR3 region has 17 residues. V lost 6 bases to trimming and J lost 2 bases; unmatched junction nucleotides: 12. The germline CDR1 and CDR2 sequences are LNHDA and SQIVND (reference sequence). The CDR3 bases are TGTGCCAGTAGCCCAAGTTGGGGACAGGGGGTAACCTACGAGCAGTACTTC. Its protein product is CASSPSWGQGVTYEQYF.

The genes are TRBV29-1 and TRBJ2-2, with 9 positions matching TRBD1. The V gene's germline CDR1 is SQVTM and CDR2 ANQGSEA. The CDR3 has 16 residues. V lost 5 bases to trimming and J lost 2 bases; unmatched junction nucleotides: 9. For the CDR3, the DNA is TGCAGCGTTTCGAAGCTGGGACAGGGAAACACCGGGGAGCTGTTTTTT. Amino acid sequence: CSVSKLGQGNTGELFF.

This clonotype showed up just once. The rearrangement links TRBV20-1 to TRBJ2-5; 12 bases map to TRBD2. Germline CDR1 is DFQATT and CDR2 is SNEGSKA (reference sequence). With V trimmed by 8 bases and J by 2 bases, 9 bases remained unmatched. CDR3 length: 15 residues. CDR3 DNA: TGCAGTTTCCCAACTAGCGGGGGGCTACAAGAGACCCAGTACTTC. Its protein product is CSFPTSGGLQETQYF.

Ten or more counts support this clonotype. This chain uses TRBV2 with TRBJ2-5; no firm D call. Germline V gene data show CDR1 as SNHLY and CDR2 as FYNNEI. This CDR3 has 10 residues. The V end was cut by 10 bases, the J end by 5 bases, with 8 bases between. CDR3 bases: TGTGCCATCCGAATGGAGACCCAGTACTTC. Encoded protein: CAIRMETQYF.

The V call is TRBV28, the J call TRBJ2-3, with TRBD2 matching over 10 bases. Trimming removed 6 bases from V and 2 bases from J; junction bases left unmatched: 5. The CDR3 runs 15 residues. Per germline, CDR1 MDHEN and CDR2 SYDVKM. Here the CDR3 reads CASSSLAGATDTQYF. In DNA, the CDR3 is TGTGCCAGCAGCTCTCTAGCGGGGGCCACAGATACGCAGTATTTT.

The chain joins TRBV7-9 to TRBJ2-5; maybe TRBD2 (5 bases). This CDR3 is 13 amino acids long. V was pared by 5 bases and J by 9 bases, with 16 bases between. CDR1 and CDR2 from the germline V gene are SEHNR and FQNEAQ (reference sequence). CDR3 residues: CASSNMDFVAQYF. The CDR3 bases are TGTGCCAGCAGCAACATGGACTTTGTAGCCCAGTACTTC.

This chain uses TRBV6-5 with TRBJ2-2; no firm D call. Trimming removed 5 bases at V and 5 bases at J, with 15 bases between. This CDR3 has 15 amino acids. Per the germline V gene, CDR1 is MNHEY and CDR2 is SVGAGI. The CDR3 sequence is CASSPGGYATGELFF. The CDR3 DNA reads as TGTGCCAGCAGTCCGGGTGGTTACGCAACCGGGGAGCTGTTTTTT.

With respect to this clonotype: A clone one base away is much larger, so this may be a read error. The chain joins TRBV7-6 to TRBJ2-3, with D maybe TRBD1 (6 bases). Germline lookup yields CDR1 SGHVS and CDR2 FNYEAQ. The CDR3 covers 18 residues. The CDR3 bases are TGTGCCAGCAGCTCACGAGCTATAGGGGGACCAAGCACAGATACGAAGTATTTT. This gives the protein CASSSRAIGGPSTDTKYF.

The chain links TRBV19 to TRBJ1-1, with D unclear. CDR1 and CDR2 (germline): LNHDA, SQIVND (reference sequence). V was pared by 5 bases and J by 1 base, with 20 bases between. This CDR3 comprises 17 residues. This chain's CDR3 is CASSLFPDGIKNTEAFF. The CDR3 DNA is TGTGCCAGTAGTTTATTTCCGGACGGGATTAAGAACACTGAAGCTTTCTTT. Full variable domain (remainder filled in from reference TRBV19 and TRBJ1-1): DGGITQSPKYLFRKEGQNVTLSCEQNLNHDAMYWYRQDPGQGLRLIYYSQIVNDFQKGDIAEGYSVSREKKESFPLTVTSAQKNPTAFYLCASSLFPDGIKNTEAFFGQGTRLTVV.

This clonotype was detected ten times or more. The CDR3 DNA is TGTGCCAGCAGCTTAGAGGCGGGGGGAGCCAATGAGCAGTTCTTC. This codes for CASSLEAGGANEQFF. The chain is built from TRBV7-2 and TRBJ2-1, with 8 bases matching TRBD2. V shed 1 base and J 6 bases; nucleotides not matched to a gene: 5. This CDR3 spans 15 amino acids. Germline CDR1 and CDR2: SGHTA and FQGNSA.

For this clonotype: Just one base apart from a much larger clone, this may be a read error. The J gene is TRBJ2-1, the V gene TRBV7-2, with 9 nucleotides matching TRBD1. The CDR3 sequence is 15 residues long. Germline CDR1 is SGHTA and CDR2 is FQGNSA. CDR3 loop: CASSLVQGAGNDQFF. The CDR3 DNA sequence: TGTGCCAGCAGCTTAGTACAGGGGGCAGGCAATGACCAGTTCTTC.

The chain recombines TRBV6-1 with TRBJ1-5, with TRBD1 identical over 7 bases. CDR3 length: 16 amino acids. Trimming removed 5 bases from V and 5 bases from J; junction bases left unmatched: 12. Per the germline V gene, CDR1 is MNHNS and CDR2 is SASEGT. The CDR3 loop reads CASSLQGTPGHQPQHF. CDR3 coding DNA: TGTGCCAGCAGTCTACAGGGGACTCCGGGCCATCAGCCCCAGCATTTT.

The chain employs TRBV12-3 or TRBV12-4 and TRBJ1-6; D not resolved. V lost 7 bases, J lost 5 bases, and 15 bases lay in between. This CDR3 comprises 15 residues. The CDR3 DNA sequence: TGTGCCAGCACCCTAGGCGTGGGCAATAATTCACCCCTCCACTTT. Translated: CASTLGVGNNSPLHF.

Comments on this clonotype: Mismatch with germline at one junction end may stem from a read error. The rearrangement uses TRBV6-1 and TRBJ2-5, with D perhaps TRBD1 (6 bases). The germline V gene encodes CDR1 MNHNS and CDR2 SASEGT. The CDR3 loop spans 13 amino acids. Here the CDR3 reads CASSSPGQEPQYF. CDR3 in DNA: TGTGCCAGCAGTTCCCCGGGACAAGAGCCCCAGTACTTC.

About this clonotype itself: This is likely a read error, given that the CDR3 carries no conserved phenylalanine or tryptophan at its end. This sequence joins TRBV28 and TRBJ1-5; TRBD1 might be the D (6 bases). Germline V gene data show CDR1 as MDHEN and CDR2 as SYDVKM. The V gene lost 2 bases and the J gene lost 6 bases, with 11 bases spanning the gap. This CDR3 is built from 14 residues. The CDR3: CASSLRGGGQPQHL. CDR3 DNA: TGTGCCAGCAGTTTACGCGGGGGCGGTCAGCCCCAGCATTTG.

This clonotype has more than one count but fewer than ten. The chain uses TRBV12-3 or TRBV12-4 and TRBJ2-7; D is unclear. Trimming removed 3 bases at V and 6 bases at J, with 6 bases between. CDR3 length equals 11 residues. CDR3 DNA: TGTGCCAGCAGTTTTGAGGCCGAGCAGTACTTC. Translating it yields CASSFEAEQYF.

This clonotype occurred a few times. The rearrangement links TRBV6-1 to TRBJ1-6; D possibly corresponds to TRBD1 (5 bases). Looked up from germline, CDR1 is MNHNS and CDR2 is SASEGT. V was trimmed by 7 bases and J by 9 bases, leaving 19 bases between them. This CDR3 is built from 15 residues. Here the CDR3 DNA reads TGTGCCAGCACCCGGTCTGGGGGAATAGGTTCACCCCTCCACTTT. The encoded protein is CASTRSGGIGSPLHF.

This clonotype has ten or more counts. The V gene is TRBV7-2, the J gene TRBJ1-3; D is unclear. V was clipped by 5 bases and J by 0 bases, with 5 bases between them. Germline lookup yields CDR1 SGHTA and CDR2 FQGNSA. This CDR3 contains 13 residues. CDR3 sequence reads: CASSINSGNTIYF. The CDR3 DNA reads TGTGCCAGCAGCATCAACTCTGGAAACACCATATATTTT.

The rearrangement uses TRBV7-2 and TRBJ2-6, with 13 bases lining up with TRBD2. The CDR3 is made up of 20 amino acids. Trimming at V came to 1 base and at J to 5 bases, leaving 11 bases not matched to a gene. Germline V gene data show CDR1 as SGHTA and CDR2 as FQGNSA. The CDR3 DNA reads TGTGCCAGCAGCTTAGGTTGGGGACTAGCGGGGTGCGCTTGGGCCAACGTCCTGACTTTC. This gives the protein CASSLGWGLAGCAWANVLTF.

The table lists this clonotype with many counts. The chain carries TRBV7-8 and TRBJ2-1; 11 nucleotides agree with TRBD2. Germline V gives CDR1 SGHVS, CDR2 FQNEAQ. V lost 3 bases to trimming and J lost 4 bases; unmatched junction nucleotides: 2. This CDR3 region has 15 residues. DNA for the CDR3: TGTGCCAGCAGCTTGACTAGCGGGGCTTACAATGAGCAGTTCTTC. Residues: CASSLTSGAYNEQFF.

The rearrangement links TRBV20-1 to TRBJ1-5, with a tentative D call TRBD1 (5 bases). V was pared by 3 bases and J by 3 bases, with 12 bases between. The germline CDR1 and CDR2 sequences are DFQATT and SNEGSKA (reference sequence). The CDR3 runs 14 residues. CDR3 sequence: CSASGGRANQPQHF. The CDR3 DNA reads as TGCAGTGCTAGTGGGGGAAGGGCCAATCAGCCCCAGCATTTT.

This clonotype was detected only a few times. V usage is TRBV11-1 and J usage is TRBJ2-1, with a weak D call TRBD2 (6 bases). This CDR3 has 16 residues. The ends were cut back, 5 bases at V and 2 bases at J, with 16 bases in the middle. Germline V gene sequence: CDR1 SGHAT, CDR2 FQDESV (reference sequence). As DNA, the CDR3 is TGTGCCAGCAGCCCCGGCTGGGGGGAACCCTACAATGAGCAGTTCTTC. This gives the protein CASSPGWGEPYNEQFF.